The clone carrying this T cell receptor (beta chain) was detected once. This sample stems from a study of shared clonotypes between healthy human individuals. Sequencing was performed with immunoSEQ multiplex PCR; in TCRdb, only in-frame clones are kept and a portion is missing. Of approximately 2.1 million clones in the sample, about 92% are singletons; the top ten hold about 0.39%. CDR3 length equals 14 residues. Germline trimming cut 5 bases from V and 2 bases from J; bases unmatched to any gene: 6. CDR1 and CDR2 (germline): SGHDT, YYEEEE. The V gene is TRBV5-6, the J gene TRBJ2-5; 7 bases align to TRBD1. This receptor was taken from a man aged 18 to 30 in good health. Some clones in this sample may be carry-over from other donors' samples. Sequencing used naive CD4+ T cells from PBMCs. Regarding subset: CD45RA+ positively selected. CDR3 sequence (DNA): TGTGCCAGCAGGCAGGGGGTATGGCAAGAGACCCAGTACTTC. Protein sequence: CASRQGVWQETQYF.